This TCR beta chain originates from a study of blood T cells in healthy people across ages. For the study at large: Capturing about one barcoded beta molecule per two T cells was achieved by template switching. Study-wide findings and caveats: Unsorted PBMC input precluded a conclusive naive versus antigen-experienced comparison.

The study recruited healthy Caucasian donors from Russia who were aged about 6 to 90. It was with a sample-barcoded 5' primer and a J-beta primer mix that a second PCR of roughly 6 to 12 cycles was run. A template-switch adaptor containing 12 random nucleotides labeled each cDNA molecule. TCRdb re-analysed the 5' RACE reads in MiXCR, keeping a single row per CDR3 protein. The top ten clones hold 11% of a sample with approximately 1.5 million distinct CDR3 sequences, almost 35% of them seen once. CDR1 is DFQATT and CDR2 is SNEGSKA in the germline V gene (reference sequence). This CDR3 has 16 residues. After removal of 5 bases from V and 6 bases from J, the junction contained 10 bases not matched to a gene. On this clonotype: Antigen unknown.

The clonotype was recovered from a woman in her 30s in good health. V usage is TRBV20-1 and J usage is TRBJ2-2; 12 bases fit TRBD2. Sequencing was done on a sample of blood. DNA of the CDR3: TGCAGTGCTTACGGGACTAGCGGGTGGGGAGCCGGGGAGCTGTTTTTT. It specifies CSAYGTSGWGAGELFF.